The source of this T cell receptor (beta chain) is a study of cytomegalovirus exposure and HLA in healthy donors. Study results and limitations: Among immune exposure information, only CMV serostatus was available. Cytomegalovirus status was reportedly diagnosed by the classifier with high sensitivity and specificity.

Primers: 60 Vbeta forward and 13 Jbeta reverse. Sequencing used immunoSEQ multiplex PCR; TCRdb keeps in-frame clones, though not all of them. The repertoire holds approximately 92,000 clones, with around 70% as singletons. Trimming removed 5 bases from V and 8 bases from J, with 10 bases in between. The CDR3 sequence is 13 residues long. The germline V gene has CDR1 SGHVS and CDR2 FNYEAQ. On this clone: Its antigen remains unknown.

The rearrangement links TRBV7-6 to TRBJ1-6; no clear D gene. Specimen: PBMCs. The receptor was derived from a man in his 60s in good health and CMV-seronegative. As DNA, the CDR3 is TGTGCCAGCAGCGCGCAAAGCGATTCACCCCTCCACTTT. This codes for CASSAQSDSPLHF.